These 26 T cell receptor beta chains were sequenced from one sample in a study of response to subunit inactivated influenza vaccine. One entry per CDR3 protein, called by TCRdb with MiXCR from the RT-PCR reads. This table holds fewer than 700,000 distinct CDR3 sequences, over 10% found once. The input for sequencing was PBMCs from blood, taken 40 to 50 days after vaccination. These receptors were obtained from a man aged 50 to 59 who received an inactivated influenza vaccine.

The chain employs TRBV12-3 or TRBV12-4 and TRBJ1-1; D is uncertain. The CDR3 runs to 14 residues. The ends were cut back, 3 bases at V and 1 base at J, with 9 bases in the middle. The CDR3 nucleotides are TGTGCCAGCAGTTTTAGGGTGACGAACACTGAAGCTTTCTTT. Translation: CASSFRVTNTEAFF.

The table lists this clonotype with many counts. The V gene is TRBV29-1, the J gene TRBJ2-1; D uncertain. The CDR3 runs 14 residues. From germline, CDR1 is SQVTM and CDR2 ANQGSEA. Trimming stripped 1 base from V and 3 bases from J, with 10 bases between. This chain's CDR3 is CSVEGERLYNEQFF. The CDR3 nucleotides are TGCAGCGTTGAAGGAGAAAGGCTCTACAATGAGCAGTTCTTC.

This clonotype was picked up a small number of times. The chain uses TRBV7-2 and TRBJ2-7; the match to TRBD2 covers 7 bases. Unmatched junction bases numbered 7, after V lost 3 bases and J lost 2 bases. Germline lookup yields CDR1 SGHTA and CDR2 FQGNSA. The CDR3 contains 15 residues. CDR3 residues: CASSLSSGRPYEQYF. In DNA, the CDR3 is TGTGCCAGCAGCTTGTCTAGCGGTAGACCCTACGAGCAGTACTTC.

This clonotype was seen a handful of times. The chain recombines TRBV28 with TRBJ2-2; 13 nucleotides match TRBD2. With 10 bases clipped from V and 4 bases from J, the junction kept 12 bases outside the gene matches. The length of the CDR3 is 17 residues. CDR1 MDHEN and CDR2 SYDVKM come from the germline V gene. This CDR3 is CATGTSGTRIFTGELFF. CDR3 coding DNA: TGTGCCACCGGGACTAGCGGGACACGAATATTCACCGGGGAGCTGTTTTTT. The whole variable domain, filled in from reference TRBV28 and TRBJ2-2, reads DVKVTQSSRYLVKRTGEKVFLECVQDMDHENMFWYRQDPGLGLRLIYFSYDVKMKEKGDIPEGYSVSREKKERFSLILESASTNQTSMYLCATGTSGTRIFTGELFFGEGSRLTVL.

This clonotype was picked up many times. The CDR3 loop is CSAVPGQGNTEAFF. The CDR3 DNA follows: TGCAGTGCTGTCCCGGGACAGGGGAACACTGAAGCTTTCTTT. The rearrangement links TRBV20-1 to TRBJ1-1, with TRBD1 identical over 9 bases. This CDR3 is built from 14 residues. V was pared by 5 bases and J by 1 base, with 5 bases of the junction left unmatched. Germline CDR1 and CDR2: DFQATT and SNEGSKA (reference sequence).

This clonotype was counted a few times. The rearrangement uses TRBV7-9 and TRBJ2-7; D perhaps matches TRBD2 (5 bases). The V and J ends lost 4 bases and 5 bases respectively, with 12 bases between them. Germline V CDR1 and CDR2: SEHNR, FQNEAQ (reference sequence). The CDR3 has 13 residues. CDR3 DNA sequence: TGTGCCAGCAGCTCCCGGCGGGTCCACGAGCAGTACTTC. Its translation is CASSSRRVHEQYF.

This clonotype was detected only a few times. This chain joins TRBV12-3 or TRBV12-4 and TRBJ2-7, with TRBD2 matching 15 bases. V gave up 5 bases and J gave up 1 base; unmatched junction bases: 6. CDR3 length: 17 residues. The CDR3 coding sequence is TGTGCCAGCAGTGCGGGACTAGCGGGGGGTCTGTCCTACGAGCAGTACTTC. It translates to CASSAGLAGGLSYEQYF.

The genes are TRBV7-2 and TRBJ1-2, with D unresolved. CDR1 is SGHTA, CDR2 FQGNSA, per germline. V was shortened by 4 bases and J by 5 bases, with 14 bases between the two germline ends. The CDR3 sequence is 14 residues long. CDR3 region: CASSYRALDYGYTF. The CDR3 region has the DNA TGTGCCAGCAGCTACCGGGCCTTGGATTATGGCTACACCTTC. Variable domain in full (rest from reference TRBV7-2 and TRBJ1-2): GAGVSQSPSNKVTEKGKDVELRCDPISGHTALYWYRQSLGQGLEFLIYFQGNSAPDKSGLPSDRFSAERTGGSVSTLTIQRTQQEDSAVYLCASSYRALDYGYTFGSGTRLTVV.

J is TRBJ2-3 and V is TRBV11-2; 7 bases agree with TRBD2. CDR1 is SGHAT and CDR2 is FQNNGV in the germline V gene. The CDR3 length is 15 residues. V lost 5 bases to trimming and J lost 4 bases; unmatched junction nucleotides: 9. CDR3 residues: CASSPSSGWADTQYF. For the CDR3, the DNA is TGTGCCAGCAGCCCGAGTAGCGGGTGGGCAGATACGCAGTATTTT.

This clonotype was seen more than once but under ten times. The chain is built from TRBV18 and TRBJ1-1; the match to TRBD1 covers 8 bases. Germline CDR1 reads KGHSH; CDR2 reads LQKENI. V trimming: 3 bases; J trimming: 6 bases; junction bases outside the gene matches: 6. The CDR3 is made up of 14 amino acids. The CDR3 sequence is CASSPQTGAPEAFF. CDR3 nucleotides: TGTGCCAGCTCACCTCAGACAGGGGCCCCTGAAGCTTTCTTT. Combining the CDR3 with reference TRBV18 and TRBJ1-1 gives the whole variable domain NAGVMQNPRHLVRRRGQEARLRCSPMKGHSHVYWYRQLPEEGLKFMVYLQKENIIDESGMPKERFSAEFPKEGPSILRIQQVVRGDSAAYFCASSPQTGAPEAFFGQGTRLTVV.

Here the CDR3 reads CAWSSWDTEAFF. CDR3 coding DNA: TGTGCCTGGAGCTCATGGGACACTGAAGCTTTCTTT. V is TRBV30 and J is TRBJ1-1; D is undetermined. Germline V gene lookup returns CDR1 GTSNPN and CDR2 SVGIG (reference sequence). The V and J ends lost 3 bases and 3 bases respectively, with 8 bases between them. The CDR3 loop spans 12 amino acids.

V is TRBV7-2 and J is TRBJ1-2; no clear D. This CDR3 is 14 amino acids long. CDR1 SGHTA and CDR2 FQGNSA come from the germline V gene. V lost 5 bases and J lost 1, with 11 bases in between. DNA for the CDR3: TGTGCCAGCAGCATGGGAGGCTTTAACTATGGCTACACCTTC. Encoded protein: CASSMGGFNYGYTF. Full variable domain (rest looked up from reference TRBV7-2 and TRBJ1-2): GAGVSQSPSNKVTEKGKDVELRCDPISGHTALYWYRQSLGQGLEFLIYFQGNSAPDKSGLPSDRFSAERTGGSVSTLTIQRTQQEDSAVYLCASSMGGFNYGYTFGSGTRLTVV.

The table lists this clonotype with a few counts. The V call is TRBV5-6, the J call TRBJ2-7; D not resolved. Trimming pared 2 bases from V and 4 bases from J, leaving 13 bases between. In germline, CDR1 is SGHDT, CDR2 YYEEEE. The length of the CDR3 is 14 residues. In DNA form, the CDR3 reads TGTGCCAGCAGCTTTTCTAGGTCTGAATACGAGCAGTACTTC. Its protein product is CASSFSRSEYEQYF.

This clonotype appeared a few times. The chain has TRBV20-1 and TRBJ2-1; TRBD2 aligns across 9 bases. The CDR3 is made up of 15 amino acids. J was trimmed by 7 bases and V by 1 base; bases with no gene match: 8. Germline-derived CDR1 and CDR2 are DFQATT and SNEGSKA (reference sequence). CDR3 sequence (DNA): TGCAGTGCTAGAGGAGCGGGGGGCCAAACGAATGAGCAGTTCTTC. Translated, it gives CSARGAGGQTNEQFF.

A few counts support this clonotype. The chain is built from TRBV18 and TRBJ1-2, with D unclear. Germline CDR1 KGHSH, CDR2 LQKENI. This CDR3 is 13 amino acids long. V was pared by 3 bases and J by 8 bases, with 13 bases between. In DNA, the CDR3 is TGTGCCAGCTCACCGGGGAATTTGGAGGGCTACACCTTC. Translating gives CASSPGNLEGYTF.

The CDR3 nucleotides are TGTGCCAGCAGCCAAGCCCGACAGCGCGCCACAGATACGCAGTATTTT. This encodes CASSQARQRATDTQYF. The chain is built from TRBV4-2 and TRBJ2-3, with D perhaps matching TRBD1 (5 bases). Trimming left V 1 base short and J 2 bases short, with 13 bases between. CDR1 is LGHNA, CDR2 YNFKEQ, per germline. CDR3 length: 16 residues.

This clonotype has a handful of counts. The CDR3 sequence: CASSLGVFSGANVLTF. The DNA of the CDR3 is TGTGCCAGCAGCTTAGGGGTCTTCTCTGGGGCCAACGTCCTGACTTTC. J is TRBJ2-6 and V is TRBV7-2; D gene unclear. The CDR3 has 16 amino acids. The germline V and J ends were trimmed by 1 base and 0 bases, with 7 bases remaining between them. Per the germline V gene, CDR1 is SGHTA and CDR2 is FQGNSA.

This clonotype was observed many times. The V gene is TRBV4-2, the J gene TRBJ2-1; D remains unclear. CDR1 is LGHNA and CDR2 is YNFKEQ in the germline V gene. V lost 0 bases and J lost 12, with 18 bases in between. The CDR3 has 15 amino acids. This CDR3 is CASSQETMATRWQFF. DNA of the CDR3: TGTGCCAGCAGCCAAGAGACCATGGCGACCCGATGGCAGTTCTTC.

The chain is built from TRBV6-1 and TRBJ1-2; tentative D call: TRBD1 (5 bases). The V end was cut by 8 bases, the J end by 5 bases, with 15 bases between. Per the germline V gene, CDR1 is MNHNS and CDR2 is SASEGT. CDR3 length equals 13 residues. DNA of the CDR3: TGTGCCAGCTATAGCGGGGCGCGGTATGGCTACACCTTC. Encoded protein: CASYSGARYGYTF.

In regard to this clonotype: With a much larger clone just one base away, this may be a read error. Here the CDR3 reads CASSQDLLYEKYF. The CDR3 DNA follows: TGCGCCAGCAGCCAAGACCTCCTGTACGAGAAGTACTTC. V is TRBV4-3 and J is TRBJ2-7; D is uncertain. The CDR3 is 13 amino acids. Germline lookup yields CDR1 LGHNA and CDR2 YSLEER.

This clonotype was seen a few times. V usage is TRBV5-1 and J usage is TRBJ2-2, with D uncertain. Trimming removed 0 bases from V and 5 bases from J, with 11 bases in between. CDR3 length equals 15 residues. Germline values: CDR1 SGHRS, CDR2 YFSETQ. CDR3 sequence reads: CASSLGVARTGELFF. As DNA, the CDR3 is TGCGCCAGCAGCTTGGGGGTCGCTAGGACCGGGGAGCTGTTTTTT.

The V call is TRBV6-5, the J call TRBJ1-2; D is possibly TRBD1 (5 bases). Germline values: CDR1 MNHEY, CDR2 SVGAGI. The CDR3 runs to 15 residues. Trimming removed 2 bases from V and 6 bases from J, with 16 bases in between. This chain's CDR3 is CASSYRKGWNDGYTF. As DNA, the CDR3 is TGTGCCAGCAGTTACAGGAAGGGGTGGAATGATGGCTACACCTTC.

This clonotype turned up a few times. The chain combines TRBV25-1 with TRBJ2-1; tentative D call: TRBD2 (5 bases). V shed 1 base and J shed 2 bases, with 6 bases lying between them. The germline CDR1 and CDR2 sequences are MGHDK and SYGVNS. The CDR3 contains 14 residues. The CDR3 here is CASSEFGTYNEQFF. The CDR3 region has the DNA TGTGCCAGCAGTGAATTCGGGACCTACAATGAGCAGTTCTTC.

The chain is built from TRBV11-2 and TRBJ2-7; 7 positions match TRBD2. Germline V gene sequence: CDR1 SGHAT, CDR2 FQNNGV. Trimming at V came to 5 bases and at J to 7 bases, leaving 11 bases not matched to a gene. The CDR3 totals 14 residues. CDR3 amino acids: CASSRLAQQSEQYF. In DNA, the CDR3 is TGTGCCAGCAGCAGACTAGCTCAGCAGTCGGAGCAGTACTTC.

This clonotype was detected ten times or more. The J gene is TRBJ2-1, the V gene TRBV3-1, with D unclear. The V gene's germline CDR1 is LGHDT and CDR2 YNNKEL (reference sequence). CDR3 length equals 12 residues. The germline V and J ends were trimmed by 2 bases and 8 bases, with 7 bases remaining between them. The CDR3 DNA sequence: TGTGCCAGCAGCCAAATTCCCCATGAGCAGTTCTTC. It yields the protein CASSQIPHEQFF.

The chain is built from TRBV28 and TRBJ2-3; the match to TRBD1 covers 8 bases. The ends lost 0 bases at V and 4 bases at J; junction bases unmatched: 6. Germline-derived CDR1 and CDR2 are MDHEN and SYDVKM. This CDR3 region has 16 residues. CDR3 region: CASSLWDQTGADTQYF. The CDR3 DNA reads as TGTGCCAGCAGTTTATGGGACCAGACAGGGGCAGATACGCAGTATTTT.